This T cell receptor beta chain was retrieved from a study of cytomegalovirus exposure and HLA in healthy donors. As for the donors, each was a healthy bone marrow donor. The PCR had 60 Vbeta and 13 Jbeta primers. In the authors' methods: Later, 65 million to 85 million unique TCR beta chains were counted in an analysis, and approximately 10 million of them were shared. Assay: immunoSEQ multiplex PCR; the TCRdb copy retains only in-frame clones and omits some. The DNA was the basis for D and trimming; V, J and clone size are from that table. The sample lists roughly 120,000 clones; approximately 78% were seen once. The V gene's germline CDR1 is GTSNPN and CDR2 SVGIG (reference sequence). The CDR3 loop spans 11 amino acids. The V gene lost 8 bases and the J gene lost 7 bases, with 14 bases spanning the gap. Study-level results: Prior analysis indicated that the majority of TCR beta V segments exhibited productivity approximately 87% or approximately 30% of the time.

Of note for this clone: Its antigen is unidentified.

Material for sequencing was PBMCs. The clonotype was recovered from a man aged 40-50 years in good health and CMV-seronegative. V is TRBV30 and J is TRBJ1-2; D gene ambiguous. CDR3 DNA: TGTGCCATAGGCCCCGGAGGTGGCTACACCTTC. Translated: CAIGPGGGYTF.